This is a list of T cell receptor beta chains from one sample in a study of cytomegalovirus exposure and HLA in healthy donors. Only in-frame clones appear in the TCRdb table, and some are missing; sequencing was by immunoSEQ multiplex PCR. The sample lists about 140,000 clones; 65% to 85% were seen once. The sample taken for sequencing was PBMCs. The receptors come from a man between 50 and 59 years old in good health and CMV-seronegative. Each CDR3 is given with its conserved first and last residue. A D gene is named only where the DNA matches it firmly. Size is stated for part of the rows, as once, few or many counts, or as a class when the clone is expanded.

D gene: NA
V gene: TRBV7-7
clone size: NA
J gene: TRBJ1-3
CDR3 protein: CASSPLAGSGNTIYF
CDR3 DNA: TGTGCCAGCAGCCCACTGGCAGGGTCCGGAAACACCATATATTTT

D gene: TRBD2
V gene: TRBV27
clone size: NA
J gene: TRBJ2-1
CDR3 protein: CASSPPGLAGTNEQFF
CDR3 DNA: TGTGCCAGCAGCCCCCCGGGACTAGCGGGGACTAATGAGCAGTTCTTC

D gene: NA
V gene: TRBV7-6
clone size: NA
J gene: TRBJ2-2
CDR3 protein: CAIQPRLDTGELFF
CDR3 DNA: TGTGCTATCCAACCTAGGTTGGATACCGGGGAGCTGTTTTTT

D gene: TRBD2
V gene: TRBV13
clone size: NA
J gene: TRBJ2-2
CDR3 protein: CASSSQAGLAGGPTGELFF
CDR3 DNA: TGTGCCAGCAGTTCCCAGGCGGGACTAGCGGGAGGGCCTACCGGGGAGCTGTTTTTT

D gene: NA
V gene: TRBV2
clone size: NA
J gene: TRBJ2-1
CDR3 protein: CASSETQGSYNEQFF
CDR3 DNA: TGTGCCAGCAGTGAAACACAGGGTAGCTACAATGAGCAGTTCTTC

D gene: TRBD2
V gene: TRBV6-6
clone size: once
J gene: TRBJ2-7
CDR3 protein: CASREKLAGYTYEQYF
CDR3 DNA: TGTGCCAGCAGGGAGAAACTAGCGGGTTACACCTACGAGCAGTACTTC

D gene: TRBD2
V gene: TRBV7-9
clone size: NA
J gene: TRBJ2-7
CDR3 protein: CASSPPGTSGTLSSYEQYF
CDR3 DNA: TGTGCCAGCAGCCCGCCCGGGACTAGCGGTACCCTGAGCTCCTACGAGCAGTACTTC

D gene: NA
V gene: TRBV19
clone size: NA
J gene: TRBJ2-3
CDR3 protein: CASSGSWTLNVTDTQYF
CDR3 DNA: TGTGCCAGTAGTGGATCGTGGACTCTCAATGTCACAGATACGCAGTATTTT

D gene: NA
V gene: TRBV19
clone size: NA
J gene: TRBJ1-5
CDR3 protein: CASSTVAGPSNQPQHF
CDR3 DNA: TGTGCCAGTAGTACCGTTGCGGGGCCAAGCAATCAGCCCCAGCATTTT

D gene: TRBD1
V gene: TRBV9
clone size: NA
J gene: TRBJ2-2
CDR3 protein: CASSVGQGTNGELFF
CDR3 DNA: TGTGCCAGCAGCGTCGGACAGGGGACAAACGGGGAGCTGTTTTTT

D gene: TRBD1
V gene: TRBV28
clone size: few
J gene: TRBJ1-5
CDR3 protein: CASHPTGGNQPQHF
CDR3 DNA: TGTGCCAGCCATCCTACAGGGGGCAATCAGCCCCAGCATTTT

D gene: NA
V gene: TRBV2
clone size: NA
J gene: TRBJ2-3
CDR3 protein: CASTQEALKGSTDTQYF
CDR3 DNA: TGTGCCAGCACTCAAGAGGCCTTGAAAGGCAGCACAGATACGCAGTATTTT

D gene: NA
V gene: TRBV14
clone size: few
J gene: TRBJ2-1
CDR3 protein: CASSLNPLPLAEQFF
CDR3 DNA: TGTGCCAGCAGCCTTAACCCCCTCCCACTAGCCGAGCAGTTCTTC

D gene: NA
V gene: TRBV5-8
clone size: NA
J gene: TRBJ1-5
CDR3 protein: CASSLRVGNQPQHF
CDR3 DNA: TGTGCCAGCAGCTTGAGAGTGGGCAATCAGCCCCAGCATTTT

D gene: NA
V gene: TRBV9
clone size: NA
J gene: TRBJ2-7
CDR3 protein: CASSVGGHSYEQYF
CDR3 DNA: TGTGCCAGCAGCGTAGGAGGTCACTCCTACGAGCAGTACTTC

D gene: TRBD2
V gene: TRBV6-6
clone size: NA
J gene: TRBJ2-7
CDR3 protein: CASSSLAGAGYEQYF
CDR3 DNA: TGTGCCAGCAGTTCCCTAGCGGGAGCGGGCTACGAGCAGTACTTC

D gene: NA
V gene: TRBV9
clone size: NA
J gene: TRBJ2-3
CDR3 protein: CASSALRPLGGDTQYF
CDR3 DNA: TGTGCCAGCAGCGCCCTAAGGCCACTAGGAGGAGATACGCAGTATTTT

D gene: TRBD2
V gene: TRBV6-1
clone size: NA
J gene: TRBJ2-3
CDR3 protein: CASSGRLAGTKAGDTQYF
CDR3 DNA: TGTGCCAGCAGTGGACGACTAGCGGGAACTAAAGCGGGAGATACGCAGTATTTT

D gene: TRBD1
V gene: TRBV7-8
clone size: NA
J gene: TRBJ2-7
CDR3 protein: CASSSPLTGGYEQYF
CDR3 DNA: TGTGCCAGCAGCTCCCCATTGACAGGGGGCTACGAGCAGTACTTC

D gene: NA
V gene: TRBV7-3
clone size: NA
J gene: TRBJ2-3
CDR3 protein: CASRSQGSRTDTQYF
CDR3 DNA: TGTGCCAGCAGGAGTCAAGGGAGTAGGACAGATACGCAGTATTTT

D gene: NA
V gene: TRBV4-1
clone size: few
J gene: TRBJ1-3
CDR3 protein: CASSQSGMEFSGNTIYF
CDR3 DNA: TGCGCCAGCAGCCAAAGTGGTATGGAGTTCTCTGGAAACACCATATATTTT

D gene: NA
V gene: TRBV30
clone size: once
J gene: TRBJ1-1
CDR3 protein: CAWRGPDRLNTEAFF
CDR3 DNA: TGTGCCTGGAGGGGCCCTGACAGACTGAACACTGAAGCTTTCTTT

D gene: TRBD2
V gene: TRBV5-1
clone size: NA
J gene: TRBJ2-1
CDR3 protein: CASSLLAGDADEQFF
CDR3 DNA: TGCGCCAGCAGCTTACTAGCGGGTGACGCCGATGAGCAGTTCTTC

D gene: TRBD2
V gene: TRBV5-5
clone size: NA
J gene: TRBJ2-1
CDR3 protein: CASSLHQLAGEYEQFF
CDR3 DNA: TGTGCCAGCAGCTTACACCAACTAGCGGGAGAATATGAGCAGTTCTTC

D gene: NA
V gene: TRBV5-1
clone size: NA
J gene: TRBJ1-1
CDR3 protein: CASRKEDTEAFF
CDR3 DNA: TGCGCCAGCAGAAAGGAGGACACTGAAGCTTTCTTT

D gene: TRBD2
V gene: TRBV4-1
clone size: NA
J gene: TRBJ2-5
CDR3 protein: CASSQEWTGGARETQYF
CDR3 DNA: TGCGCCAGCAGCCAAGAATGGACGGGGGGGGCCCGAGAGACCCAGTACTTC

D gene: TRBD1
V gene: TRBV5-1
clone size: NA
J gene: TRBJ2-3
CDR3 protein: CASSLAPDRGRVRSDTQYF
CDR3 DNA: TGCGCCAGCAGCTTGGCCCCCGACAGGGGACGCGTTCGCAGCGATACGCAGTATTTT

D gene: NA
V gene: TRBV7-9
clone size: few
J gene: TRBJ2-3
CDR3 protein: CASSLEAPIDTQYF
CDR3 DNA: TGTGCCAGCAGCTTGGAAGCGCCGATAGATACGCAGTATTTT

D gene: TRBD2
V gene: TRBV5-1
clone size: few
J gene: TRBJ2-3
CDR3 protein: CASSISGTTSTDTQYF
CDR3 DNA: TGCGCCAGCAGCATTTCCGGGACTACCAGCACAGATACGCAGTATTTT

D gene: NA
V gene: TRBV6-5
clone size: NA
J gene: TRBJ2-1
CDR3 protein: CASSYSRDKYNEQFF
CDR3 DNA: TGTGCCAGCAGTTACTCCCGGGACAAATACAATGAGCAGTTCTTC

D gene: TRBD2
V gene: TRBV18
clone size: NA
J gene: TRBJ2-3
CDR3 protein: CASSPSPLAGGSTDTQYF
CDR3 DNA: TGTGCCAGCTCACCAAGTCCCCTAGCGGGGGGGAGCACAGATACGCAGTATTTT

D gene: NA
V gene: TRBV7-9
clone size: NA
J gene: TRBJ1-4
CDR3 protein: CASSLGQDEKLFF
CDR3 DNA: TGTGCCAGCAGCTTAGGGCAAGATGAAAAACTGTTTTTT

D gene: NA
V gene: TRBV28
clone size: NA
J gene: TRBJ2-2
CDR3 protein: CASLSAVNTGELFF
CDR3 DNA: TGTGCCAGCCTCTCCGCAGTAAACACCGGGGAGCTGTTTTTT

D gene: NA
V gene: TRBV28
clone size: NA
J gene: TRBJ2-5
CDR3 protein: CASSLFTGPRTQYF
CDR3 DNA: TGTGCCAGCAGTTTATTTACAGGGCCCCGGACCCAGTACTTC

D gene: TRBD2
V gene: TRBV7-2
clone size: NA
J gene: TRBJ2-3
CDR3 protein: CASSPGPGGGASPDTQYF
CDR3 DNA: TGTGCCAGCAGCCCTGGACCGGGCGGGGGGGCCTCTCCAGATACGCAGTATTTT

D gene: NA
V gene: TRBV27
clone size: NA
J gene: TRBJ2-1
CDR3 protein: CASSLGPPAVYNEQFF
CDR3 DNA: TGTGCCAGCAGTTTAGGCCCACCAGCGGTCTACAATGAGCAGTTCTTC

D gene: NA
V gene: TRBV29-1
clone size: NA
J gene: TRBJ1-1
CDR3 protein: CSVERGPRGTEAFF
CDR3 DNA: TGCAGCGTTGAGAGGGGCCCGCGGGGGACTGAAGCTTTCTTT

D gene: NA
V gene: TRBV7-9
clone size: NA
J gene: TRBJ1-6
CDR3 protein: CSSTRGGISYNSPLHF
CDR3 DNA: TGTTCCAGCACTCGAGGCGGGATCTCCTATAATTCACCCCTCCACTTT

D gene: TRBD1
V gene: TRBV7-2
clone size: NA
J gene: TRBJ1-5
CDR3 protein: CASSLGGTGGAGQPQHF
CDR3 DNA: TGTGCCAGCAGCTTAGGTGGGACAGGGGGCGCGGGTCAGCCCCAGCATTTT

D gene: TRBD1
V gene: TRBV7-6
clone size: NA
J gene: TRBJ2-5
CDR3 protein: CASSPGQDQQETQYF
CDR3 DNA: TGTGCCAGCAGCCCCGGACAGGACCAACAAGAGACCCAGTACTTC

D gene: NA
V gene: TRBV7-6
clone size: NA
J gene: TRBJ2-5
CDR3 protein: CASSSLGGPQETQYF
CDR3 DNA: TGTGCCAGCAGTTCTTTGGGCGGGCCGCAAGAGACCCAGTACTTC

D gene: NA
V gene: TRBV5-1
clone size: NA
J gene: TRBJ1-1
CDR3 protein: CASSTTGNTEAFF
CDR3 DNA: TGCGCCAGCAGCACAACAGGGAACACTGAAGCTTTCTTT

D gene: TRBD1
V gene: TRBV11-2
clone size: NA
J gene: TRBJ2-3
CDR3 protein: CASNRGHTDTQYF
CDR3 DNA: TGTGCCAGCAATAGGGGGCACACAGATACGCAGTATTTT

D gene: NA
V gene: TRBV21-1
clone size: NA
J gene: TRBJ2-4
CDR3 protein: CASSKEIPGWGKNIQYF
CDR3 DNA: TGTGCCAGCAGCAAAGAGATTCCGGGGTGGGGAAAAAACATTCAGTACTTC

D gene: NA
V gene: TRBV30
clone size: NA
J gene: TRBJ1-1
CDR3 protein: CAWRLRRDTEAFF
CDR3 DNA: TGTGCCTGGAGGCTAAGGCGGGACACTGAAGCTTTCTTT

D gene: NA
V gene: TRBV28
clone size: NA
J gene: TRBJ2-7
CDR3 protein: CASSFPEQDYEQYF
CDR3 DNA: TGTGCCAGCAGTTTTCCCGAGCAGGACTACGAGCAGTACTTC

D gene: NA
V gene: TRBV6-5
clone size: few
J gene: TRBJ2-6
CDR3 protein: CASRGLAGANVLTF
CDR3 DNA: TGTGCCAGCAGGGGGCTGGCTGGGGCCAACGTCCTGACTTTC

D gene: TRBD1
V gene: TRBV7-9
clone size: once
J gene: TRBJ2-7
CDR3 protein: CASSLVPKPDRAHEQYF
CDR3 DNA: TGTGCCAGCAGCTTAGTGCCCAAACCGGACAGGGCCCACGAGCAGTACTTC

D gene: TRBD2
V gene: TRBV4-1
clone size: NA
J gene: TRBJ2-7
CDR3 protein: CASSPSTGTSGTYEQYF
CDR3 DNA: TGCGCCAGCAGCCCCTCAACGGGGACTAGCGGAACCTACGAGCAGTACTTC

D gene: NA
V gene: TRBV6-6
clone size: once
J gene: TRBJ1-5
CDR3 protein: CASSYPETGNQPQHF
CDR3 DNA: TGTGCCAGCAGTTACCCTGAGACAGGAAATCAGCCCCAGCATTTT

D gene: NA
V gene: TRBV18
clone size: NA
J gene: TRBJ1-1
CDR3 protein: CASSPGQSTEAFF
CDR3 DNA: TGTGCCAGCTCACCCGGACAGAGCACTGAAGCTTTCTTT

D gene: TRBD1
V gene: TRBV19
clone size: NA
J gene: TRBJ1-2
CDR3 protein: CASTKGQASRYGYTF
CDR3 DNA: TGTGCCAGTACCAAGGGACAGGCCTCTCGCTATGGCTACACCTTC